The 18 T cell receptor beta chains presented below share a single source sample, sequenced in a study of T cells after yellow fever vaccination. One entry per CDR3 protein results from TCRdb running MiXCR on the 5' RACE reads. The data hold just under 600,000 distinct CDR3 sequences, with roughly 14% observed a single time. The sequenced sample was PBMCs, obtained on the day of the yellow fever booster vaccination. The receptors derive from a man younger than 40 who received the YFV17D yellow fever vaccine.

The chain uses TRBV20-1 and TRBJ2-4; 12 nucleotides line up with TRBD1. The CDR3 totals 14 residues. After removal of 3 bases from V and 6 bases from J, the junction contained 3 bases not matched to a gene. CDR1 and CDR2 from the germline V gene are DFQATT and SNEGSKA (reference sequence). CDR3 amino acids: CSARGQGAGNIQYF. CDR3 DNA sequence: TGCAGTGCTAGGGGACAGGGGGCTGGAAACATTCAGTACTTC.

The rearrangement joins TRBV20-1 to TRBJ2-7; D gene uncertain. This CDR3 spans 12 amino acids. CDR1 and CDR2 from the germline V gene are DFQATT and SNEGSKA (reference sequence). Trimming removed 6 bases from V and 5 bases from J, with 14 bases in between. CDR3 in DNA: TGCAGTGCCGCCTCGGGTTCCCACGAGCAGTACTTC. Translation gives CSAASGSHEQYF.

V and J are TRBV7-2 and TRBJ2-7; D might be TRBD1 or TRBD2, each matching 5 bases. V lost 0 bases and J lost 6, with 12 bases in between. The CDR3 has 14 residues. The V gene's germline CDR1 is SGHTA and CDR2 FQGNSA. DNA for the CDR3: TGTGCCAGCAGCTTAGCCTCCGGGACCAGCGAGCAGTACTTC. Its translation: CASSLASGTSEQYF.

This clonotype was detected many times. The chain recombines TRBV7-8 with TRBJ2-4, with TRBD1 identical over 8 bases. There are 13 residues in the CDR3. V gave up 8 bases and J gave up 3 bases; unmatched junction bases: 3. The germline V gene has CDR1 SGHVS and CDR2 FQNEAQ. This CDR3 reads CASGQGHKNIQYF. CDR3 coding DNA: TGTGCCAGCGGACAGGGCCACAAAAACATTCAGTACTTC.

This clonotype was observed many times. V gene TRBV12-1 combines with J gene TRBJ2-2; the tabulated D call, TRBD2, remains unverified against the DNA. TRBV12-1 is a listed pseudogene. This CDR3 is built from 15 residues. CDR3 sequence reads: CASSSRTPPTGELFF. As DNA, the CDR3 is TGTGCCAGCAGCTCGAGGACCCCTCCCACCGGGGAGCTGTTTTTT.

This clonotype was counted between two and nine times. The CDR3 loop reads CASTQGGGDTGELFF. CDR3 bases: TGTGCCAGCACCCAAGGGGGAGGGGACACCGGGGAGCTGTTTTTT. The chain carries TRBV7-8 and TRBJ2-2; perhaps TRBD2 as D (7 bases). CDR3 size: 15 residues. Looked up from germline, CDR1 is SGHVS and CDR2 is FQNEAQ. V was shortened by 7 bases and J by 3 bases, with 15 bases between the two germline ends.

The chain combines TRBV6-1 with TRBJ2-1; D possibly uses TRBD1 or TRBD2 (5 bases each). Germline lookup yields CDR1 MNHNS and CDR2 SASEGT. CDR3 length equals 14 residues. Trimming took 5 bases from V and 6 from J, leaving 14 bases between them. In nucleotides, the CDR3 is TGTGCCAGCAGTCGGGACGTAGGCGTCAATGAGCAGTTCTTC. This encodes CASSRDVGVNEQFF.

There are a few counts of this clonotype. The V call is TRBV9, the J call TRBJ2-2; D not resolved. CDR3 length equals 20 residues. Germline loops: CDR1 SGDLS, CDR2 YYNGEE. Trimming took 4 bases from V and 0 from J, leaving 25 bases between them. CDR3 in DNA: TGTGCCAGCAGCTATTCTGGCGGATCGGCTCGTGGCGCGAACACCGGGGAGCTGTTTTTT. Its protein is CASSYSGGSARGANTGELFF.

This clonotype was found once. The junction shows a germline mismatch at one end, possibly a read error. The V gene is TRBV6-1, the J gene TRBJ1-4; D perhaps matches TRBD1 (6 bases). The CDR3 length is 13 residues. Looked up from germline, CDR1 is MNHNS and CDR2 is SASEGT. DNA for the CDR3: TGTGCCAGCACAACAGGGTTGTATGAAAAACTGTATTTT. It specifies CASTTGLYEKLYF.

This chain uses TRBV7-2 with TRBJ2-1; D gene uncertain. Germline CDR1 and CDR2: SGHTA and FQGNSA. V was clipped by 5 bases and J by 3 bases, with 11 bases between them. This CDR3 spans 14 amino acids. CDR3 sequence: CASSPRQNYNEQFF. The CDR3 region has the DNA TGTGCCAGCAGCCCCCGTCAAAACTACAATGAGCAGTTCTTC.

The J gene is TRBJ2-3, the V gene TRBV20-1, with TRBD2 as a possible D gene (5 bases). The CDR3 length is 14 residues. Trimming removed 1 base from V and 4 bases from J, with 12 bases in between. CDR1 is DFQATT and CDR2 is SNEGSKA in the germline V gene (reference sequence). Here the CDR3 DNA reads TGCAGTGCTAGAGCTCAGCGGCGTGCAGATACGCAGTATTTT. It yields the protein CSARAQRRADTQYF.

The chain is built from TRBV20-1 and TRBJ2-7, with TRBD2 identical over 12 bases. The CDR3 has 13 residues. In germline, CDR1 is DFQATT, CDR2 SNEGSKA (reference sequence). V lost 5 bases and J lost 5; bases outside the gene matches: 4. CDR3 residues: CSASRLAGDEQYF. CDR3 nucleotides: TGCAGTGCTTCAAGACTAGCGGGAGACGAGCAGTACTTC.

This clonotype showed up just a few times. This chain links TRBV25-1 with TRBJ1-5; perhaps TRBD1 as D (5 bases). The length of the CDR3 is 16 residues. V lost 4 bases and J 0 bases, leaving 13 bases between the germline ends. CDR1 is MGHDK and CDR2 is SYGVNS in the germline V gene. In DNA, the CDR3 is TGTGCCAGCAGTGCTACCTACAGGTATAGCAATCAGCCCCAGCATTTT. It yields the protein CASSATYRYSNQPQHF.

This clonotype was detected only a few times. The rearrangement uses TRBV20-1 and TRBJ2-7; 9 bases align to TRBD2. The CDR3 is made up of 14 amino acids. V shed 2 bases, J shed 6 bases, and the junction held 8 bases outside the gene matches. Per germline, CDR1 DFQATT and CDR2 SNEGSKA (reference sequence). CDR3 amino acids: CSARRTSEPPEQYF. The CDR3 nucleotides read TGCAGTGCTAGAAGGACTAGCGAACCTCCCGAGCAGTACTTC.

This clonotype was counted between two and nine times. The V call is TRBV12-3 or TRBV12-4, the J call TRBJ2-2; D is perhaps TRBD2 (5 bases). This CDR3 has 14 amino acids. Deletions cut 3 bases from V and 2 bases from J, with 7 bases between. CDR3 sequence: CASSFEGNTGELFF. DNA for the CDR3: TGTGCCAGCAGTTTTGAGGGTAACACCGGGGAGCTGTTTTTT.

V is TRBV7-9 and J is TRBJ2-1, with D maybe TRBD2 (6 bases). This CDR3 has 14 residues. With 8 bases removed from V and 1 base from J, the gap between germline ends came to 12 bases. CDR1 and CDR2 from the germline V gene are SEHNR and FQNEAQ (reference sequence). This CDR3 is CASGASVSYNEQFF. The DNA of the CDR3 is TGTGCCAGCGGTGCTAGCGTTTCCTACAATGAGCAGTTCTTC. Drawing the rest from reference TRBV7-9 and TRBJ2-1, the complete variable domain is DTGVSQNPRHKITKRGQNVTFRCDPISEHNRLYWYRQTLGQGPEFLTYFQNEAQLEKSRLLSDRFSAERPKGSFSTLEIQRTEQGDSAMYLCASGASVSYNEQFFGPGTRLTVL.

J is TRBJ1-1 and V is TRBV6-1; D is undetermined. Trimming pared 2 bases from V and 0 bases from J, leaving 7 bases between. Germline values: CDR1 MNHNS, CDR2 SASEGT. This CDR3 region has 14 residues. DNA of the CDR3: TGTGCCAGCAGTGAACAGATGTTGAACACTGAAGCTTTCTTT. Translating gives CASSEQMLNTEAFF.

This clonotype was seen more than once but under ten times. The CDR3: CASSPPNFNTNTEAFF. The CDR3 nucleotides are TGTGCCAGCTCACCACCGAACTTCAACACGAACACTGAAGCTTTCTTT. The J gene is TRBJ1-1, the V gene TRBV18; D ambiguous. Germline values: CDR1 KGHSH, CDR2 LQKENI. The CDR3 sequence is 16 residues long. Trimming shortened V by 0 bases and J by 1 base, and 12 bases separated the two germline ends.